One TCR beta chain is described in this entry. Its antigen is not identified. Data came from immunoSEQ multiplex PCR; TCRdb stores just in-frame clones and leaves some out. The sample lists more than 35,000 clones, roughly 88% occurring once. The sample is drawn from a study of memory CD8 T cells in hepatitis C reinfection. Across the whole study: Chronic HCV followed reinfection in a couple of donors who cleared primary infection. Study results and caveats: With roughly five donors, public clonotype conclusions could not be definitive.

Time point denoted: peak reinfection, 3 to 8 weeks after reinfection detection. The sorted cells went straight to TCR sequencing with no prior in vitro expansion. Control naive CD8 T cells came from a couple of donors at all three reinfection time points. The CDR3 loop spans 16 amino acids. From germline, CDR1 is SGHNT and CDR2 YYREEE (reference sequence). The V end was cut by 4 bases, the J end by 4 bases, with 19 bases between. The receptor's source is a man aged 18 to 30 with hepatitis C virus infection. The genes are TRBV5-4 and TRBJ2-3, with D maybe TRBD1 (6 bases). Sequencing was performed on naive CD8+ T cells sorted from blood. Here the CDR3 reads CASSVPGTRLPDTQYF. The CDR3 nucleotides read TGTGCCAGCAGCGTACCCGGGACACGACTGCCAGATACGCAGTATTTT. The complete variable domain, with remaining parts taken from reference TRBV5-4 and TRBJ2-3, reads ETGVTQSPTHLIKTRGQQVTLRCSSQSGHNTVSWYQQALGQGPQFIFQYYREEENGRGNFPPRFSGLQFPNYSSELNVNALELDDSALYLCASSVPGTRLPDTQYFGPGTRLTVL.